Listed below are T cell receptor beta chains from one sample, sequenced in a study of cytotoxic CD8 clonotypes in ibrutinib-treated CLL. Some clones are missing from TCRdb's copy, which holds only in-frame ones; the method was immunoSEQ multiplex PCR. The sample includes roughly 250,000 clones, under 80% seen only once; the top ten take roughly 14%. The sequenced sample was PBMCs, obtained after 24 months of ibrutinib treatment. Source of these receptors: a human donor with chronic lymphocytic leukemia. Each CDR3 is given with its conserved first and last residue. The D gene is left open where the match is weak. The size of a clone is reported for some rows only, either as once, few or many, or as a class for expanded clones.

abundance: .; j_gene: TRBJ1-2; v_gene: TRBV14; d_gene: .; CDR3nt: TGTGCCAGCAGCTTAACTAACTATGGCTACACCTTC; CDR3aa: CASSLTNYGYTF
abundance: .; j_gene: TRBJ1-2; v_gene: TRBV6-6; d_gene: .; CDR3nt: TGTGCCAGCAGTTACACCCGGGACACCGACTATGGCTACACCTTC; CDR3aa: CASSYTRDTDYGYTF
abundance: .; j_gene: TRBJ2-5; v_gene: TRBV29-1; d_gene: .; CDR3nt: TGCAGCGTTGCCGGCAGGCTCCAAGAGACCCAGTACTTC; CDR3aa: CSVAGRLQETQYF
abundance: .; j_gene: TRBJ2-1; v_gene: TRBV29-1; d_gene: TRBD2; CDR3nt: TGCAGCGTTGAGACTAGCGGGAGAAATGAGCAGTTCTTC; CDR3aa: CSVETSGRNEQFF
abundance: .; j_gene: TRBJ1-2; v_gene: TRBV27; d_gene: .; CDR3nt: TGTGCCAGCAGTATCTATCCCCCCGGACGGGTAGATAACTATGGCTACACCTTC; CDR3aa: CASSIYPPGRVDNYGYTF
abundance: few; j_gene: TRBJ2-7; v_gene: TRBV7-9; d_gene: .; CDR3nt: TGTGCCAGCAGCTCGACGGCCAGCTACGAGCAGTACTTC; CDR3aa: CASSSTASYEQYF
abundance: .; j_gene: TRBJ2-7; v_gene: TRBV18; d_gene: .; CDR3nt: TGTGCCAGCTCACCACGGGCGGGAGACCAGGGGGAGCAGTACTTC; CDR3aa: CASSPRAGDQGEQYF
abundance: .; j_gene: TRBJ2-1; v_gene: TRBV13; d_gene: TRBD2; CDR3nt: TGTGCCAGCAGCCTATCTAGCGGGAGGGCCTTCAATGAGCAGTTCTTC; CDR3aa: CASSLSSGRAFNEQFF
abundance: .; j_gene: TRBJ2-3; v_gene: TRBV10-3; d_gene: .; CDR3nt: TGTGCCATCAGTACTCCCTCCGGCACAGATACGCAGTATTTT; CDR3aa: CAISTPSGTDTQYF
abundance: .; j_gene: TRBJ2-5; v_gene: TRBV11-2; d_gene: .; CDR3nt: TGTGCCAGCAGCTTAACTGGGGAGACCCAGTACTTC; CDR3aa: CASSLTGETQYF
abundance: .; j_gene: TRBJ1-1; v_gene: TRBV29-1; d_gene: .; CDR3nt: TGCAGCGTTGTAGGAAACACTGAAGCTTTCTTT; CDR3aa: CSVVGNTEAFF
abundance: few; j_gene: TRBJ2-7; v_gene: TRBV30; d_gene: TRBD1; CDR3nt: TGTGCCTGGAGTGTACGACAGGGCTACGAGCAGTACTTC; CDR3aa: CAWSVRQGYEQYF
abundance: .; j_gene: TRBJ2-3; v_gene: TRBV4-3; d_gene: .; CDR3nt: TGCGCCAGCAGCCTCAAAGTCTCGGGGACGCTACACACAGATACGCAGTATTTT; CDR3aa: CASSLKVSGTLHTDTQYF
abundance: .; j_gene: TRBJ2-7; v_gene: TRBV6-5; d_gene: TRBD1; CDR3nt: TGTGCCAGCACGCCAGACAGGGCGAGCTCCTACGAGCAGTACTTC; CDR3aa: CASTPDRASSYEQYF
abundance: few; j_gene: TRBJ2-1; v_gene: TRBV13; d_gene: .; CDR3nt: TGTGCCAGCAGCCACCTGGGGGCAGGGAATGAGCAGTTCTTC; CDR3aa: CASSHLGAGNEQFF
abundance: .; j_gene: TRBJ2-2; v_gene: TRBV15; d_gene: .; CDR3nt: TGTGCCACCAGCAGAGAAGTGGGAGTAGGTAGCGGGGAGCTGTTTTTT; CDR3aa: CATSREVGVGSGELFF
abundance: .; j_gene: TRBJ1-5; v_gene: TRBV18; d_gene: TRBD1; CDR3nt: TGTGCCAGCTCACCATTCGGGACAGGGGGGCGTCAGCCCCAGCATTTT; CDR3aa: CASSPFGTGGRQPQHF
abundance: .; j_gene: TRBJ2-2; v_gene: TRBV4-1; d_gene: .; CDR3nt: TGCGCCAGCAGCCAAACGACAGAGAACACCGGGGAGCTGTTTTTT; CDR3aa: CASSQTTENTGELFF
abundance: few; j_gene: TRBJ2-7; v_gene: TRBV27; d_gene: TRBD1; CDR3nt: TGTGCCAGCACGGGCCCCCCGGGACAGGGCCGAGGCGAGCAGTACTTC; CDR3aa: CASTGPPGQGRGEQYF
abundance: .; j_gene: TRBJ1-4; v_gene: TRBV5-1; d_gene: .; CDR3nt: TGCGCCAGCAGCTTGGACGGGTCCTCCCTCAAGGAAAAACTGTTTTTT; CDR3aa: CASSLDGSSLKEKLFF
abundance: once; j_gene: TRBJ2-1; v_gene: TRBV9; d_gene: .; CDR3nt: TGTGCCAGCAGCGCTTCTTATGAGCAGTTCTTC; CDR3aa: CASSASYEQFF
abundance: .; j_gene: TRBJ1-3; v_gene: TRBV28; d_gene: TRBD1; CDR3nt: TGTGCCAGCAGTTACCCCTTTCCGACAGGGGTAGGTCCTACCTCTGGAAACACCATATATTTT; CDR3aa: CASSYPFPTGVGPTSGNTIYF
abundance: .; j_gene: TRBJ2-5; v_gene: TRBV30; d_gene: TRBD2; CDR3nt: TGTGCCTGGGGAGGACTAGCGGGGGTCCAAGAGACCCAGTACTTC; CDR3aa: CAWGGLAGVQETQYF
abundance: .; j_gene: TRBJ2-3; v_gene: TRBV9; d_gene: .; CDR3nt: TGTGCCAGCAGCCCGTATCGCCGGGACATTACGTCTGGCACAGATACGCAGTATTTT; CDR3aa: CASSPYRRDITSGTDTQYF
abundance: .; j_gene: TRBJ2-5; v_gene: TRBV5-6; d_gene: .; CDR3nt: TGTGCCAGCAGCTTGGCCGGGGGAGTACGGAAGACCCAGTACTTC; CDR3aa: CASSLAGGVRKTQYF
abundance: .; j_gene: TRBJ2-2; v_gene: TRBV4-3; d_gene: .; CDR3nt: TGCGCCAGCAGCCAAGATTCTGGAGGAGGAACCGGGGAGCTGTTTTTT; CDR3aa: CASSQDSGGGTGELFF
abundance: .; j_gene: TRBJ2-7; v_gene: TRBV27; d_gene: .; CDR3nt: TGTGCCAGCAGCCCATGGGCGGGGGCTCACTACGAGCAGTACTTC; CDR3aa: CASSPWAGAHYEQYF
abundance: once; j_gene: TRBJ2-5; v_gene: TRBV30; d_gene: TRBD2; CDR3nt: TGTGCCTCCAGACTAGCGGTCCAAGAGACCCAGTACTTC; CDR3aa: CASRLAVQETQYF
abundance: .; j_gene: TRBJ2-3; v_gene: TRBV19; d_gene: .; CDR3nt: TGTGCCAGTAGTATTATAGTTGCAGATACGCAGTATTTT; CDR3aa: CASSIIVADTQYF
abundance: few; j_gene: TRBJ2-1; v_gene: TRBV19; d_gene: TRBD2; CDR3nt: TGTGCCAGTAGTATCCTCGGTAGCGGGAGCGACTGTGAGCAGTTCTTC; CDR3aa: CASSILGSGSDCEQFF
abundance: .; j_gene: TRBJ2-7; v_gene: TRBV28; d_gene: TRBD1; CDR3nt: TGTGCCTCGACGGGACAGGCCTACGAGCAGTACTTC; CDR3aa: CASTGQAYEQYF
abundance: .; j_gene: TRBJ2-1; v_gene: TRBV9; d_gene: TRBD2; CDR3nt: TGTGCCAGCAGCGTAGTTGGCGGGAGGGCCTCGAATGAGCAGTTCTTC; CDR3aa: CASSVVGGRASNEQFF
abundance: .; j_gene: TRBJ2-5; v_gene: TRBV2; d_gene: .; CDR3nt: TGTGCCAGCAGTGAAGGACTGGTCATCGAGACCCAGTACTTC; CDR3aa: CASSEGLVIETQYF
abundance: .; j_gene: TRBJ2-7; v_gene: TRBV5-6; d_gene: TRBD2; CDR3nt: TGTGCCAGCAGCCCCACTAGCGGGAGAATCGACGAGCAGTACTTC; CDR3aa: CASSPTSGRIDEQYF
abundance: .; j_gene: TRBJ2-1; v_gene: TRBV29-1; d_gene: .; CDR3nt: TGCAGCGCGGGCAGGGGATCCTACAATGAGCAGTTCTTC; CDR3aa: CSAGRGSYNEQFF
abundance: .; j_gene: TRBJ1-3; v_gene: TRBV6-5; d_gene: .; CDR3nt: TGTGCCAGCAGTTACAGTGGGACATCCTCTGGAAACACCATATATTTT; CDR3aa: CASSYSGTSSGNTIYF
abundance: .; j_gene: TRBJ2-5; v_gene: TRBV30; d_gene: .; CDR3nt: TGTGCCTGGAGTTGGGGGGTAACGGGAGACCAAGAGACCCAGTACTTC; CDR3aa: CAWSWGVTGDQETQYF
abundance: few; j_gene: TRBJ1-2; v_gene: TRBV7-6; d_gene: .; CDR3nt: TGTGCCAGCAGTCTTAGGTCTAACCTCAACTATGGCTACACCTTC; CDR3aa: CASSLRSNLNYGYTF
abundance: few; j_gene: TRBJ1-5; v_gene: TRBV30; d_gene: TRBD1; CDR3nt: TGTGCCTGGAGAGCGGACAGGGATGAACAGCCCCAGCATTTT; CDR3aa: CAWRADRDEQPQHF
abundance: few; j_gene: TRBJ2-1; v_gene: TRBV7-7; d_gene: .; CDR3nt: TGTGCTAGCAGCAGCGGGTCATCGTCCTACAATGAGCAGTTCTTC; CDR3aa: CASSSGSSSYNEQFF
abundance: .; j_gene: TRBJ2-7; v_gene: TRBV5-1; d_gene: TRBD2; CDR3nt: TGCGCCAGCAGCTTATTCGGGACTAGCGGCAGCTCCTACGAGCAGTACTTC; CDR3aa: CASSLFGTSGSSYEQYF
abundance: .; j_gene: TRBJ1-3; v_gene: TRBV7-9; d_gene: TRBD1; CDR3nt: TGTGCCAGCAGCTTGGACAGGGTGAACACCATATATTTT; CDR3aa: CASSLDRVNTIYF
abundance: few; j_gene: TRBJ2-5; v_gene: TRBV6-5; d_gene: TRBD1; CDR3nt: TGTGCCAGCGGTCTGGACAGGTACCAAGAGACCCAGTACTTC; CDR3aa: CASGLDRYQETQYF
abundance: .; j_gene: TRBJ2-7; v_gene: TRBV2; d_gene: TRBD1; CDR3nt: TGTGCCAGCAGCCAACTGACAGGGGTGAGATCCTACGAGCAGTACTTC; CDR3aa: CASSQLTGVRSYEQYF
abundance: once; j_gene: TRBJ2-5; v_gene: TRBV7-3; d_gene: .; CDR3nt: TGTGCCAGCAGCTGGGGGGCAGGTGAGACCCAGTACTTC; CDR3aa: CASSWGAGETQYF
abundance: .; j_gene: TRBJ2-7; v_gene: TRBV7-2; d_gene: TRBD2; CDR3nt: TGTGCCAGCAGCTTGAGGAGCGGGAGCTCCTACGAGCAGTACTTC; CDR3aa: CASSLRSGSSYEQYF
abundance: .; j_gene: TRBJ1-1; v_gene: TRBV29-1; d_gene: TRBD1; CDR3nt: TGCAGCACATGGGAGAGGGACAGGACTGAAGCTTTCTTT; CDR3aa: CSTWERDRTEAFF
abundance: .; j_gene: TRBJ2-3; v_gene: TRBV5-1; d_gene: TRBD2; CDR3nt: TGCGCCAGCAGCTTTTCCGCGGGAGCGGATACGCAGTATTTT; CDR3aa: CASSFSAGADTQYF
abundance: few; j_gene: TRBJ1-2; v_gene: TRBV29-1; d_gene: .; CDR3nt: TGCAGCTTGTCGGGGGACGTAGTAGATAACTATGGCTACACCTTC; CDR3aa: CSLSGDVVDNYGYTF
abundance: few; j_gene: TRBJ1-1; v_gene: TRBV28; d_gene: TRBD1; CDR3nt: TGTGCCAGCAGTTTTCTGAGACAGGGCACTGAAGCTTTCTTT; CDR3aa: CASSFLRQGTEAFF
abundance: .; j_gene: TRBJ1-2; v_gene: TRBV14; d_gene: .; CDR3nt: TGTGCCAGCAGCCAGCGGCGAGGCTATGGCTACACCTTC; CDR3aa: CASSQRRGYGYTF